These T cell receptor beta chains were read from a single sample in a study of shared clonotypes between healthy human individuals. Libraries were prepared by immunoSEQ multiplex PCR; TCRdb keeps only in-frame clonotypes and omits some of them. Here the sample spans fewer than 2.5 million clones, more than 85% being singletons. Input material: naive CD4+ T cells from PBMCs. These receptor sequences come from a man younger than 30 in good health. Some clones in this sample may be carry-over from other donors' samples. The CDR3 runs from the conserved cysteine through the conserved F or W. The D gene is left open where the match is weak.

d_gene | j_gene | v_gene | CDR3aa | CDR3nt
TRBD2 | TRBJ2-5 | TRBV5-1 | CASSLGGRAGETQYF | TGCGCCAGCAGCTTGGGTGGGAGGGCCGGAGAGACCCAGTACTTC
TRBD2 | TRBJ2-5 | TRBV19 | CASSIMWSGSGETQYF | TGTGCCAGTAGTATAATGTGGAGCGGGAGCGGAGAGACCCAGTACTTC
NA | TRBJ1-1 | TRBV4-3 | CASSRLRTVNTEAFF | TGCGCCAGCAGCCGACTCCGGACCGTGAACACTGAAGCTTTCTTT
NA | TRBJ2-5 | TRBV4-1 | CASSQAGLVAVWETQYF | TGCGCCAGCAGCCAAGCCGGTTTGGTAGCGGTGTGGGAGACCCAGTACTTC
NA | TRBJ2-7 | TRBV19 | CASSIVAGDSYEQYF | TGTGCCAGTAGTATAGTGGCAGGGGACTCCTACGAGCAGTACTTC
TRBD1 | TRBJ1-1 | TRBV18 | CASSFQSPGQGFATEAFF | TGTGCCAGCTCCTTCCAATCCCCCGGACAGGGCTTTGCCACTGAAGCTTTCTTT
TRBD2 | TRBJ2-3 | TRBV7-3 | CASSLTSGISDTQYF | TGTGCCAGCAGCTTAACTAGCGGGATCTCAGATACGCAGTATTTT
NA | TRBJ1-1 | TRBV28 | CATQDLTEAFF | TGTGCCACCCAGGACCTCACTGAAGCTTTCTTT
NA | TRBJ1-2 | TRBV9 | CASSVVGTFNYGYTF | TGTGCCAGCAGCGTAGTAGGGACATTTAACTATGGCTACACCTTC
NA | TRBJ2-1 | TRBV5-4 | CASSLGAAYNEQFF | TGTGCCAGCAGCTTGGGTGCGGCCTACAATGAGCAGTTCTTC
NA | TRBJ1-5 | TRBV28 | CASSYPLSQPQHF | TGTGCCAGCAGTTACCCCCTCAGTCAGCCCCAGCATTTT
NA | TRBJ2-7 | TRBV5-6 | CASSPGPAYEQYF | TGTGCCAGCAGCCCCGGACCAGCCTACGAGCAGTACTTC
NA | TRBJ2-3 | TRBV7-9 | CASNSRRESTDTQYF | TGTGCCAGCAACTCCCGGAGGGAGAGCACAGATACGCAGTATTTT
NA | TRBJ1-2 | TRBV6-1 | CASNWDGYTF | TGTGCCAGCAATTGGGATGGCTACACCTTC
NA | TRBJ2-7 | TRBV27 | CASSLSGVGSYEQYF | TGTGCCAGCAGTTTATCCGGTGTGGGCTCCTACGAGCAGTACTTC
NA | TRBJ1-5 | TRBV5-5 | CASSAFEYSNQPQHF | TGTGCCAGCAGCGCCTTTGAATATAGCAATCAGCCCCAGCATTTT
NA | TRBJ2-7 | TRBV28 | CASSWGGNEQYF | TGTGCCAGCAGTTGGGGCGGCAACGAGCAGTACTTC
TRBD1 | TRBJ2-7 | TRBV11-3 | CASSFRPGQGFNEQYF | TGTGCCAGCAGCTTCCGACCGGGACAGGGTTTCAACGAGCAGTACTTC